The T cell receptor (beta chain) described here comes from a study of cytomegalovirus exposure and HLA in healthy donors. Germline V gene sequence: CDR1 SGDLS, CDR2 YYNGEE. The CDR3 length is 12 residues. Trimming shortened V by 4 bases and J by 7 bases, and 9 bases separated the two germline ends. 13 Jbeta primers and 60 Vbeta primers were used for the PCR. Method: immunoSEQ multiplex PCR; TCRdb's copy keeps in-frame clones and lacks some. The table lists fewer than 100,000 clones, roughly two thirds of them singletons. The chain combines TRBV9 with TRBJ1-3; D is uncertain. The clonotype comes from a female donor in good health and CMV-seronegative. The specimen was PBMCs. The CDR3 spells CASSPSGNTIYF. In DNA form, the CDR3 reads TGTGCCAGCAGCCCTTCGGGGAACACCATATATTTT.